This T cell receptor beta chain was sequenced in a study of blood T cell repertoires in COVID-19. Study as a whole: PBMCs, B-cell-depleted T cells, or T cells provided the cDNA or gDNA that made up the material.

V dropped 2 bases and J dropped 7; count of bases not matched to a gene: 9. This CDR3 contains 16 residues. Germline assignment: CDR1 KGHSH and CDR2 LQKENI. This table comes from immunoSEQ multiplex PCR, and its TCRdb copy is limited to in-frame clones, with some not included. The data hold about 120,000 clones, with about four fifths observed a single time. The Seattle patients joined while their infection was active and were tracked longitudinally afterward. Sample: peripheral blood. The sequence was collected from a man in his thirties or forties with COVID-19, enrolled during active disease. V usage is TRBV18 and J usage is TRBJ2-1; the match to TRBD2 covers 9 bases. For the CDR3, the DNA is TGTGCCAGCTCACCAAGTGCGGGAGGGCCGAGGAATGAGCAGTTCTTC. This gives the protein CASSPSAGGPRNEQFF.